This T cell receptor beta chain was sequenced during a study of blood T cell repertoires in COVID-19. Study summary: The United States, Italy and Spain were the sources of the acute and convalescent COVID-19 samples. From T cells, B-cell-depleted T cells, or PBMCs came the material, which was cDNA or gDNA.

As originally analysed: Reference gene primer amplification in the assay estimated nucleated cell counts. The method was immunoSEQ multiplex PCR; TCRdb's version includes in-frame clones alone and lacks a portion of them. V, J and clone size are taken as reported in that table, and D and trimming were inferred from the DNA itself. The data hold approximately 210,000 clones, with more than 80% observed a single time. V dropped 7 bases and J dropped 3; count of bases not matched to a gene: 8. This CDR3 is 15 amino acids long. The germline CDR1 and CDR2 sequences are SGHTA and FQGNSA. This clone was recorded once.

The chain is built from TRBV7-2 and TRBJ2-3; 9 bases are shared with TRBD2. The receptor was derived from a man aged 30-40 years who had recovered from COVID-19. The sequencing sample was made of peripheral blood. CDR3 amino acids: CASTPRAGGTDTQYF. CDR3 sequence (DNA): TGTGCCAGCACCCCCCGGGCGGGGGGGACAGATACGCAGTATTTT.